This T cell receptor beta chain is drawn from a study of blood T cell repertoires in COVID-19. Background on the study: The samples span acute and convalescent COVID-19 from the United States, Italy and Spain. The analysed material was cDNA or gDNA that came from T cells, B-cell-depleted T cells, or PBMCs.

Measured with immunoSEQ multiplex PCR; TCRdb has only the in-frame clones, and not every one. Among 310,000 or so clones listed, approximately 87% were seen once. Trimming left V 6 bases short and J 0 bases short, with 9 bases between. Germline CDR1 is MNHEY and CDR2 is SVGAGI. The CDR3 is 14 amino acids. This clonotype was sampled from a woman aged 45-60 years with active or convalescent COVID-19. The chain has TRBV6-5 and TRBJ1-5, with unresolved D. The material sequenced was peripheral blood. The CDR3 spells CASRLLASNQPQHF. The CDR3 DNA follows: TGTGCCAGCAGGTTACTCGCTAGCAATCAGCCCCAGCATTTT.